This T cell receptor (beta chain) emerged from a study of blood T cell repertoires in COVID-19. Seattle enrolled patients during active infection and tracked them longitudinally. The CDR3 sequence is 13 residues long. Trimming at V came to 4 bases and at J to 9 bases, leaving 6 bases not matched to a gene. Clones were sequenced by immunoSEQ multiplex PCR, and TCRdb holds only the in-frame ones, with some missing. In the table there are 300,000 or so clones, roughly 90% of which are singletons. V and J are TRBV12-3 or TRBV12-4 and TRBJ2-5, with 9 nucleotides matching TRBD1. The source material was peripheral blood. This TCR came from a woman in her twenties or thirties with COVID-19, enrolled during active disease. In DNA, the CDR3 is TGTGCCAGCAGTTCGGGACAGGGCGAGCCCCAGTACTTC. This translates into CASSSGQGEPQYF.